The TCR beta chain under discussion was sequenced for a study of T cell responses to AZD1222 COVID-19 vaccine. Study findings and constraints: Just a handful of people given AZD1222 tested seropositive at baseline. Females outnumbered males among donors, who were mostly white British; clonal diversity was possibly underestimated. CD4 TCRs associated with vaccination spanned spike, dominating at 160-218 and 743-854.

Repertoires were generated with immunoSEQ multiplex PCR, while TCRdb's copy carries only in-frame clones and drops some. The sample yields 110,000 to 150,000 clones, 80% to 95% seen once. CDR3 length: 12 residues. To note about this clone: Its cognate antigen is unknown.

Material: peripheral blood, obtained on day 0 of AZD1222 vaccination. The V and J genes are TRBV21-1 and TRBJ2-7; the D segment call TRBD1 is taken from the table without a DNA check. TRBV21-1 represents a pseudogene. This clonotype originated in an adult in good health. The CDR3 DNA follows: TGTGCCAGCAGCGAACGCACAGCCGAGCAGTACTTC. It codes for CASSERTAEQYF.